This passage covers 26 T cell receptor beta chains from one sample sequenced in a study of T cells after yellow fever vaccination. A single record per CDR3 protein comes from TCRdb applying MiXCR to the 5' RACE reads. The table records under 550,000 distinct CDR3 sequences, about a fifth of them present only once. Sequenced here: PBMCs, sampled approximately 22 days after the first yellow fever vaccination. The receptors stem from a man between 18 and 35 years old who received the YFV17D yellow fever vaccine.

In its sample, this clonotype was seen a few times. The V and J genes are TRBV2 and TRBJ1-3; D call uncertain. This CDR3 has 15 amino acids. Germline assignment: CDR1 SNHLY and CDR2 FYNNEI. The ends were cut back, 3 bases at V and 2 bases at J, with 11 bases in the middle. Written as DNA, the CDR3 is TGTGCCAGCAGTGACGAAGCGGGGACTGGAAACACCATATATTTT. It specifies CASSDEAGTGNTIYF. Filled out from reference TRBV2 and TRBJ1-3, the complete variable domain reads EPEVTQTPSHQVTQMGQEVILRCVPISNHLYFYWYRQILGQKVEFLVSFYNNEISEKSEIFDDQFSVERPDGSNFTLKIRSTKLEDSAMYFCASSDEAGTGNTIYFGEGSWLTVV.

The chain recombines TRBV12-3 or TRBV12-4 with TRBJ1-5, with D unresolved. The CDR3 sequence is 16 residues long. The V end was cut by 3 bases, the J end by 0 bases, with 12 bases between. The CDR3 nucleotides read TGTGCCAGCAGTTTCGGGGAACTTAATAGCAATCAGCCCCAGCATTTT. Its protein product is CASSFGELNSNQPQHF.

The V gene is TRBV20-1, the J gene TRBJ1-4; D unclear. The V end was cut by 0 bases, the J end by 5 bases, with 10 bases between. Germline CDR1 DFQATT, CDR2 SNEGSKA (reference sequence). The CDR3 covers 14 residues. For the CDR3, the DNA is TGCAGTGCTAGAGAAGAGGGCGCCAATGAAAAACTGTTTTTT. The encoded protein is CSAREEGANEKLFF.

This chain uses TRBV20-1 with TRBJ1-6; perhaps TRBD1 as D (5 bases). Germline values: CDR1 DFQATT, CDR2 SNEGSKA (reference sequence). V was cut by 3 bases and J by 6 bases, with 12 bases left in between. This CDR3 is 14 amino acids long. CDR3 nucleotides: TGCAGTGCTAGGGAGGGGATTGGTAATTCACCCCTCCACTTT. Residues: CSAREGIGNSPLHF.

This clonotype occurred a few times. This chain joins TRBV20-1 and TRBJ1-5; TRBD1 might be the D (6 bases). Germline CDR1 DFQATT, CDR2 SNEGSKA (reference sequence). Trimming cost V 2 bases and J 7 bases, with 24 bases left between them. There are 17 residues in the CDR3. CDR3 DNA sequence: TGCAGTGCTAGACACCCTTCGAACGGGGGCTCTTGGCAGCCCCAGCATTTT. This sequence encodes CSARHPSNGGSWQPQHF.

In this sample, this clonotype turned up many times. The rearrangement uses TRBV7-2 and TRBJ1-2; unclear D gene. The V end lost 1 base, the J end lost 0 bases, and 6 bases lay between the germline ends. Looked up from germline, CDR1 is SGHTA and CDR2 is FQGNSA. The CDR3 runs to 14 residues. CDR3 residues: CASSLGGANYGYTF. CDR3 bases: TGTGCCAGCAGCTTAGGCGGCGCTAACTATGGCTACACCTTC.

J is TRBJ2-1 and V is TRBV24-1; tentatively, D is TRBD2 (5 bases). The CDR3 totals 14 residues. Trimming cost V 7 bases and J 0 bases, with 9 bases left between them. Germline V gene data show CDR1 as KGHDR and CDR2 as SFDVKD. The CDR3, as DNA: TGTGCCACCAGGGACTCAAGCTCCTACAATGAGCAGTTCTTC. Amino acid sequence: CATRDSSSYNEQFF.

The chain employs TRBV4-3 and TRBJ2-6; D is possibly TRBD2 (5 bases). Trimming cost V 3 bases and J 0 bases, with 15 bases left between them. CDR3 size: 18 residues. CDR1 and CDR2 (germline): LGHNA, YSLEER. The CDR3 DNA follows: TGCGCCAGCAGCCAGGATCTAGCCGATTCCTCTGGGGCCAACGTCCTGACTTTC. It encodes CASSQDLADSSGANVLTF.

The V call is TRBV28, the J call TRBJ2-7, with D unresolved. The germline gives CDR1 MDHEN, CDR2 SYDVKM. The germline V and J ends were trimmed by 5 bases and 2 bases, with 10 bases remaining between them. The CDR3 consists of 13 residues. The CDR3 nucleotides are TGTGCCAGCAGTGTGACGGACCCCTACGAGCAGTACTTC. Encoded protein: CASSVTDPYEQYF.

This rearrangement joins TRBV3-1 to TRBJ2-4; D possibly uses TRBD1 or TRBD2 (5 bases each). V was clipped by 5 bases and J by 2 bases, with 16 bases between them. Germline values: CDR1 LGHDT, CDR2 YNNKEL (reference sequence). CDR3 length: 16 residues. The chain's CDR3 is CASSLGPPKTKNIQYF. As DNA, the CDR3 is TGTGCCAGCAGCTTGGGACCACCCAAAACCAAAAACATTCAGTACTTC.

J is TRBJ2-1 and V is TRBV4-3, with TRBD1 as a possible D gene (6 bases). CDR1 is LGHNA, CDR2 YSLEER, per germline. The CDR3 contains 17 residues. V was trimmed by 4 bases and J by 4 bases, leaving 20 bases between them. DNA for the CDR3: TGCGCCAGCAGCCCCCAGGGGTCGGGACATAAATACAATGAGCAGTTCTTC. Its protein is CASSPQGSGHKYNEQFF.

The V call is TRBV5-1, the J call TRBJ2-5; D gene unclear. The CDR3 is 13 residues long. V was clipped by 2 bases and J by 3 bases, with 8 bases between them. Germline CDR1 and CDR2: SGHRS and YFSETQ. For the CDR3, the DNA is TGCGCCAGCAGCTTCGGGTCGGAAGAGACCCAGTACTTC. Translating it yields CASSFGSEETQYF.

This clonotype was seen many times. V is TRBV12-3 or TRBV12-4 and J is TRBJ2-2; TRBD1 is a possible D gene (6 bases). The length of the CDR3 is 15 residues. Trimming pared 6 bases from V and 5 bases from J, leaving 16 bases between. CDR3 in DNA: TGTGCCAGCAGCCCCCAGGGGAGCTGGACCGGGGAGCTGTTTTTT. This codes for CASSPQGSWTGELFF.

The J gene is TRBJ2-7, the V gene TRBV6-1; no reliable D call. The CDR3 spans 16 residues. The V end lost 6 bases, the J end lost 5 bases, and 23 bases lay between the germline ends. CDR1 is MNHNS and CDR2 is SASEGT in the germline V gene. The CDR3 nucleotides read TGTGCCAGCAGGACAAATCGGGCCTCCCTCCTGGACGAGCAGTACTTC. It specifies CASRTNRASLLDEQYF.

The J gene is TRBJ1-5, the V gene TRBV12-3 or TRBV12-4; 10 bases align to TRBD1. CDR3 length: 16 residues. With 5 bases clipped from V and 5 bases from J, the junction kept 9 bases outside the gene matches. The CDR3 loop reads CASSQGDRGWDQPQHF. CDR3 in DNA: TGTGCCAGCAGTCAAGGGGACAGGGGATGGGATCAGCCCCAGCATTTT.

This clonotype has a handful of counts. The chain uses TRBV27 and TRBJ2-3; 8 bases line up with TRBD1. The V segment lost 3 bases and the J segment 0 bases; nucleotides outside the gene matches: 8. The germline V gene encodes CDR1 MNHEY and CDR2 SMNVEV (reference sequence). The CDR3 has 17 residues. CDR3 in DNA: TGTGCCAGCAGTTTGGGGGCCAGGGGGCCGAGCACAGATACGCAGTATTTT. Translating gives CASSLGARGPSTDTQYF.

This clonotype was observed a few times. It is unclear where the CDR3 begins or ends on the DNA, so no DNA is shown, and the CDR3 is as TCRdb lists it. The chain links TRBV23-1 to TRBJ1-4. TRBV23-1 qualifies as an ORF whose function is uncertain. The CDR3 adds up to 13 amino acids, both ends counted. The CDR3 sequence is CASRLGLMKNCFF.

The V and J genes are TRBV18 and TRBJ2-1; possibly TRBD2 for D (6 bases). CDR3 length equals 15 residues. V was cut by 3 bases and J by 5 bases, with 14 bases left in between. CDR1 and CDR2 from the germline V gene are KGHSH and LQKENI. The CDR3 DNA sequence: TGTGCCAGCTCACCTCGATCGGCGGGGAACAATGAGCAGTTCTTC. Its protein product is CASSPRSAGNNEQFF.

This clonotype was detected a few times. The J gene is TRBJ2-4, the V gene TRBV7-2; 8 bases fit TRBD1. The CDR3 length is 15 residues. From germline, CDR1 is SGHTA and CDR2 FQGNSA. Trimming took 1 base from V and 4 from J; bases not matched to a gene: 3. The CDR3 nucleotides read TGTGCCAGCAGCTTAGTTTGGACAGGGAAAAACATTCAGTACTTC. It is translated as CASSLVWTGKNIQYF.

This clonotype was observed a few times. The chain carries TRBV6-2 or TRBV6-3 and TRBJ1-2, with D unclear. Germline V CDR1 and CDR2: MNHEY, SVGEGT. V was shortened by 6 bases and J by 2 bases, with 7 bases between the two germline ends. The CDR3 totals 12 residues. CDR3 DNA sequence: TGTGCCAGCAGCTACGAGAACTATGGCTACACCTTC. Protein sequence: CASSYENYGYTF.

This clonotype occurred a few times. CDR3 in DNA: TGTGCCAGCAGTGTCGACAGAATCTACAATGAGCAGTTCTTC. It is translated as CASSVDRIYNEQFF. V is TRBV6-1 and J is TRBJ2-1; perhaps TRBD1 as D (5 bases). Trimming cost V 4 bases and J 3 bases, with 10 bases left between them. Looked up from germline, CDR1 is MNHNS and CDR2 is SASEGT. The CDR3 has 14 amino acids.

This clonotype was seen a handful of times. This chain links TRBV30 with TRBJ2-7, with 7 positions matching TRBD1. Germline-derived CDR1 and CDR2 are GTSNPN and SVGIG (reference sequence). J gave up 4 bases and V 6 bases, and 3 bases lay outside the gene matches. The CDR3 sequence is 11 residues long. CDR3 sequence reads: CACSQGYEQYF. The CDR3 nucleotides read TGTGCCTGCTCACAGGGGTACGAGCAGTACTTC.

The genes are TRBV20-1 and TRBJ2-3, with 10 bases fitting TRBD2. CDR3 size: 16 residues. Losses at the gene ends were 0 bases for V and 1 base for J; bases not matched to a gene: 4. Germline values: CDR1 DFQATT, CDR2 SNEGSKA (reference sequence). The CDR3 region is CSARDLAGVGTDTQYF. The CDR3 nucleotides read TGCAGTGCTAGAGACCTAGCGGGGGTTGGCACAGATACGCAGTATTTT.

This clonotype was observed a handful of times. CDR3 in amino acids: CASSYQGIYGYTF. Here the CDR3 DNA reads TGTGCCAGCAGCTATCAGGGAATCTATGGCTACACCTTC. The chain recombines TRBV11-2 with TRBJ1-2; tentatively, D is TRBD1 (5 bases). V gave up 4 bases and J gave up 4 bases, with 10 bases separating them. Germline CDR1 SGHAT, CDR2 FQNNGV. There are 13 residues in the CDR3. Combining the CDR3 with reference TRBV11-2 and TRBJ1-2 gives the whole variable domain EAGVAQSPRYKIIEKRQSVAFWCNPISGHATLYWYQQILGQGPKLLIQFQNNGVVDDSQLPKDRFSAERLKGVDSTLKIQPAKLEDSAVYLCASSYQGIYGYTFGSGTRLTVV.

The chain carries TRBV4-3 and TRBJ2-2, with D possibly matching TRBD1 (6 bases). The CDR3 runs to 15 residues. CDR1 is LGHNA, CDR2 YSLEER, per germline. V lost 7 bases to trimming and J lost 7 bases, with 19 bases between them. In DNA form, the CDR3 reads TGCGCCAGCACCCTTGAGAGGACAGTATTCGGGGAGCTGTTTTTT. Encoded protein: CASTLERTVFGELFF.

This clonotype was recorded at least ten times. The chain couples TRBV3-1 to TRBJ2-1; D possibly corresponds to TRBD1 (5 bases). The ends were cut back, 0 bases at V and 4 bases at J, with 10 bases in the middle. This CDR3 has 15 residues. Germline-derived CDR1 and CDR2 are LGHDT and YNNKEL (reference sequence). CDR3 amino acids: CASSQDRQLYNEQFF. CDR3 bases: TGTGCCAGCAGCCAAGATAGACAGTTATACAATGAGCAGTTCTTC.